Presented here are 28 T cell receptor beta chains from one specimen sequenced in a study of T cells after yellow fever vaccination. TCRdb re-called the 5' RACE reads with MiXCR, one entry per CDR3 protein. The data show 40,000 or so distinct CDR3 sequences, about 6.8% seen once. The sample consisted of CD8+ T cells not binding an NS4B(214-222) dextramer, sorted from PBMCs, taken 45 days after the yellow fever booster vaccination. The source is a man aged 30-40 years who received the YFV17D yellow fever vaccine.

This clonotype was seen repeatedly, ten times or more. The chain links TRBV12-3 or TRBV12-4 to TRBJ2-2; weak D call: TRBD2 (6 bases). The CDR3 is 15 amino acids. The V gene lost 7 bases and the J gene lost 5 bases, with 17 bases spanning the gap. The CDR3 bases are TGTGCCAGCACCTCGGACGTCGCGGGGACCGGGGAGCTGTTTTTT. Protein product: CASTSDVAGTGELFF.

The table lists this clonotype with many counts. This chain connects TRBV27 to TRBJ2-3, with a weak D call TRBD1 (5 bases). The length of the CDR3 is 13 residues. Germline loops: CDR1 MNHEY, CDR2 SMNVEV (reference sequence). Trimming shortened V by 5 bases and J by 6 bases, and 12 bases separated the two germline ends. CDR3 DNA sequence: TGTGCCAGCAGTATCCTGACAGAGGATACGCAGTATTTT. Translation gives CASSILTEDTQYF.

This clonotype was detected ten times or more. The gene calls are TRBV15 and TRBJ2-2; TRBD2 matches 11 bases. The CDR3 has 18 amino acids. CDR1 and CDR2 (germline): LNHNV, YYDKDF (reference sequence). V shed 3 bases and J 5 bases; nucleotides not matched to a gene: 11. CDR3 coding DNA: TGTGCCACCAGCAGGATAGCGGGAGGGCTGTTAAGAACCGGGGAGCTGTTTTTT. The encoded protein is CATSRIAGGLLRTGELFF.

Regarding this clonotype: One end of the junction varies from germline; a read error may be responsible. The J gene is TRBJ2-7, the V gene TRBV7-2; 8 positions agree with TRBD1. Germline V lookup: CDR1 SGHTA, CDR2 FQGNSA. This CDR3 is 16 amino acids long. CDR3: CASSPGTGMGFYQQYF. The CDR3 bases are TGTGCCAGCAGCCCGGGGACAGGCATGGGGTTCTACCAGCAGTACTTC.

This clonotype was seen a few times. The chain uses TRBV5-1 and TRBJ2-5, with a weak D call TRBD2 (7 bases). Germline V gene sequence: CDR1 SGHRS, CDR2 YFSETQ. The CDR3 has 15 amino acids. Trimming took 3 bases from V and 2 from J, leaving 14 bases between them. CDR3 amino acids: CASSWRGGVQETQYF. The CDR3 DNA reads TGCGCCAGCAGCTGGAGGGGGGGGGTACAAGAGACCCAGTACTTC. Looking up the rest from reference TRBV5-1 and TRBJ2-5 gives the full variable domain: KAGVTQTPRYLIKTRGQQVTLSCSPISGHRSVSWYQQTPGQGLQFLFEYFSETQRNKGNFPGRFSGRQFSNSRSEMNVSTLELGDSALYLCASSWRGGVQETQYFGPGTRLLVL.

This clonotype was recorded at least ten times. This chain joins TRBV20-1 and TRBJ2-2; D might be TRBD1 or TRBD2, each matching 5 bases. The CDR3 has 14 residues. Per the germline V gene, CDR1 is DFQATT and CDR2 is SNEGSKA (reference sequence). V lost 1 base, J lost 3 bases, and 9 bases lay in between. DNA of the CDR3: TGCAGTGCTAGAGCCGGGACCTACACCGGGGAGCTGTTTTTT. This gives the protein CSARAGTYTGELFF.

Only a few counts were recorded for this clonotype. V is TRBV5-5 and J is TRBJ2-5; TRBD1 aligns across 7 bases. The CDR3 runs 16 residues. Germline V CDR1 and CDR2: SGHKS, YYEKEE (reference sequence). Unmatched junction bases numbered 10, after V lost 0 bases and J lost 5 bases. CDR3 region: CASSLGIYRGMETQYF. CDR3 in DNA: TGTGCCAGCAGCTTGGGTATCTACAGGGGAATGGAGACCCAGTACTTC. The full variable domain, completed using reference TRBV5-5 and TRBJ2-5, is DAGVTQSPTHLIKTRGQQVTLRCSPISGHKSVSWYQQVLGQGPQFIFQYYEKEERGRGNFPDRFSARQFPNYSSELNVNALLLGDSALYLCASSLGIYRGMETQYFGPGTRLLVL.

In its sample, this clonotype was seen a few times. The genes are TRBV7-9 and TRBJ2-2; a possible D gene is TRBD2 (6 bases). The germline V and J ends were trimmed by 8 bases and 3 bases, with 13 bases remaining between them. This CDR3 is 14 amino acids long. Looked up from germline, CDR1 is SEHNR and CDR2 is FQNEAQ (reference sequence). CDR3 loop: CASDSSEDTGELFF. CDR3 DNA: TGTGCCAGCGACTCTAGCGAGGACACCGGGGAGCTGTTTTTT.

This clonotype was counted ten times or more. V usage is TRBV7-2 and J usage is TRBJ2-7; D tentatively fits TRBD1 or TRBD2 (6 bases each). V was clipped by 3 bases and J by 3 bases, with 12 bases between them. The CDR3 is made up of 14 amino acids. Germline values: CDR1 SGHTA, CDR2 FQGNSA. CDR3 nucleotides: TGTGCCAGCAGCTTTACGGGGGCCCTCTACGAGCAGTACTTC. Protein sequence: CASSFTGALYEQYF.

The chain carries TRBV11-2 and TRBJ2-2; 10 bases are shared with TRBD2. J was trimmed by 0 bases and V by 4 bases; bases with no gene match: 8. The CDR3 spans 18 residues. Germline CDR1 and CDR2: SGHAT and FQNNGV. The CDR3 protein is CASSSSPLAGTNTGELFF. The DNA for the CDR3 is TGTGCCAGCAGCTCCAGTCCACTAGCGGGAACGAACACCGGGGAGCTGTTTTTT. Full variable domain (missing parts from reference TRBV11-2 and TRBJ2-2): EAGVAQSPRYKIIEKRQSVAFWCNPISGHATLYWYQQILGQGPKLLIQFQNNGVVDDSQLPKDRFSAERLKGVDSTLKIQPAKLEDSAVYLCASSSSPLAGTNTGELFFGEGSRLTVL.

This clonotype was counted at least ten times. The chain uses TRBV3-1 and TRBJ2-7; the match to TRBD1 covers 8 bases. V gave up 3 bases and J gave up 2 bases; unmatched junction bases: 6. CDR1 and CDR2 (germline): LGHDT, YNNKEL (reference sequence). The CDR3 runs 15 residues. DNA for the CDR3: TGTGCCAGCAGCCACCGGGGGACAGGTACCTACGAGCAGTACTTC. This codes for CASSHRGTGTYEQYF.

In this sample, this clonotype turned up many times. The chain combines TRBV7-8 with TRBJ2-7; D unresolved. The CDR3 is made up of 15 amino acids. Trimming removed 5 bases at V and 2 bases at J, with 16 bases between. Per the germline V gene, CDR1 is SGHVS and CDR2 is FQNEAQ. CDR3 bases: TGTGCCAGCAGCCCTCACCCTAAGGGAACCTACGAGCAGTACTTC. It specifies CASSPHPKGTYEQYF.

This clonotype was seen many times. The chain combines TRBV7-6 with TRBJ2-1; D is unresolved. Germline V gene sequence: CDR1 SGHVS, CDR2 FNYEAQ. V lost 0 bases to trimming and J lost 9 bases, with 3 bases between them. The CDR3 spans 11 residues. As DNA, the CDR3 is TGTGCCAGCAGCTTAGCGGGTGAGCAGTTCTTC. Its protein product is CASSLAGEQFF.

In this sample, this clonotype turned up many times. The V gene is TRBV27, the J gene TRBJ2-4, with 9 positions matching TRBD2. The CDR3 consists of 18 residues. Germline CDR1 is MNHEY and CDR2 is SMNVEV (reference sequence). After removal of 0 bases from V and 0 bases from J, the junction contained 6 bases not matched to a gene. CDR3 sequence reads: CASSLSFPSGIAKNIQYF. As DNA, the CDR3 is TGTGCCAGCAGTTTATCGTTCCCTAGCGGGATAGCCAAAAACATTCAGTACTTC.

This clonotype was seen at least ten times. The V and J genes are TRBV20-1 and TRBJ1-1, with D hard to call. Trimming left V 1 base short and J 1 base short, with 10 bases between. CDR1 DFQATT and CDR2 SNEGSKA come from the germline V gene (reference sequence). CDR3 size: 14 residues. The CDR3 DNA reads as TGCAGTGCTAGAGTACTAGAGGGGAACACTGAAGCTTTCTTT. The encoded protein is CSARVLEGNTEAFF.

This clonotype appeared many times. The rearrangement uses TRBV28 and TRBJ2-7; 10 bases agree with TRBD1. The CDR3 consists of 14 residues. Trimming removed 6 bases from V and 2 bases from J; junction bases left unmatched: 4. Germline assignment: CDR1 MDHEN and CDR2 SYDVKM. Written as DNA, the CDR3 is TGTGCCAGCAGCTTAGGACAGGGGGCCTACGAGCAGTACTTC. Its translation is CASSLGQGAYEQYF.

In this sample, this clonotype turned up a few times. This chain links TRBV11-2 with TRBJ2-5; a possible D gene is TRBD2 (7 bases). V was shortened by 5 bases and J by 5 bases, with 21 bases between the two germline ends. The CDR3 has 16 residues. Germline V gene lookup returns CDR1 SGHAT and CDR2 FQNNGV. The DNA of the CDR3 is TGTGCCAGCAGCGCGGCCCGGGGGGCCCTGGGGGAGACCCAGTACTTC. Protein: CASSAARGALGETQYF.

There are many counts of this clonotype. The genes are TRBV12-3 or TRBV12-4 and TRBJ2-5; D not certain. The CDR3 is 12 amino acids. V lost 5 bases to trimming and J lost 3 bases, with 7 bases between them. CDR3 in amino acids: CASSRTEETQYF. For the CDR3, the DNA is TGTGCCAGCAGTCGGACGGAAGAGACCCAGTACTTC.

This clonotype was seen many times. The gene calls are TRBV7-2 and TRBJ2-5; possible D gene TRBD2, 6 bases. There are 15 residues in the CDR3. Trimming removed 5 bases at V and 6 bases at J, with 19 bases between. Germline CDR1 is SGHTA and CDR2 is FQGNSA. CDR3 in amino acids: CASSRGVGNIKTQYF. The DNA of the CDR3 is TGTGCCAGCAGCCGCGGGGTGGGGAATATCAAGACCCAGTACTTC.

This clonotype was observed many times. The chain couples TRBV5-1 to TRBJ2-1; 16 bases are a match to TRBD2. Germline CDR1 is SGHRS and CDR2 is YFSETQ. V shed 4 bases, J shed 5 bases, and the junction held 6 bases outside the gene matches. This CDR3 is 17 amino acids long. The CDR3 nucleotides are TGCGCCAGCAGCCCCGGGACTAGCGGGAGGGCCGACAATGAGCAGTTCTTC. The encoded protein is CASSPGTSGRADNEQFF.

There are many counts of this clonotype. As DNA, the CDR3 is TGTGCCAGCAGCCGCACAAGGGGACTTTCCTCCTACGAGCAGTACTTC. Amino acid sequence: CASSRTRGLSSYEQYF. The V and J genes are TRBV4-2 and TRBJ2-7; perhaps TRBD2 as D (6 bases). The V gene lost 4 bases and the J gene lost 0 bases, with 16 bases spanning the gap. The CDR3 is made up of 16 amino acids. The germline V gene has CDR1 LGHNA and CDR2 YNFKEQ.

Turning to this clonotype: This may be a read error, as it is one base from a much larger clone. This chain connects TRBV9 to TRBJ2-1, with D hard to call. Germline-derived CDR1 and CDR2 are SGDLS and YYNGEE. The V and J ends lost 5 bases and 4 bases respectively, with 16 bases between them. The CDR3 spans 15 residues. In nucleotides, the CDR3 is TGTGCCAGCAGTCAGGCCCCGGGCTGGTACAATGAGCAGTTCTTC. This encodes CASSQAPGWYNEQFF.

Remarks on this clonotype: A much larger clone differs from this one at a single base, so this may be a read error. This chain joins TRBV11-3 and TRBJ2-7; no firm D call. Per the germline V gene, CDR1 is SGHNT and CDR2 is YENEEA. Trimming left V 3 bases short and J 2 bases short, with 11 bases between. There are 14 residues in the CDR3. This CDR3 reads CASSFPWSAYEQYF. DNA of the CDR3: TGTGCCAGCAGCTTCCCCTGGAGCGCCTACGAGCAGTACTTC. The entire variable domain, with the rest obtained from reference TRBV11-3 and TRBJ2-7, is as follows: EAGVVQSPRYKIIEKKQPVAFWCNPISGHNTLYWYLQNLGQGPELLIRYENEEAVDDSQLPKDRFSAERLKGVDSTLKIQPAELGDSAVYLCASSFPWSAYEQYFGPGTRLTVT.

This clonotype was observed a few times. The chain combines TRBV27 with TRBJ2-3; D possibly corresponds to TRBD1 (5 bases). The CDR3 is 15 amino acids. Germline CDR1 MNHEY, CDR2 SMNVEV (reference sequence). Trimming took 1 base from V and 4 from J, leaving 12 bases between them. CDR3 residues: CASSLFPGSADTQYF. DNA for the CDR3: TGTGCCAGCAGTTTATTCCCAGGGTCGGCAGATACGCAGTATTTT.

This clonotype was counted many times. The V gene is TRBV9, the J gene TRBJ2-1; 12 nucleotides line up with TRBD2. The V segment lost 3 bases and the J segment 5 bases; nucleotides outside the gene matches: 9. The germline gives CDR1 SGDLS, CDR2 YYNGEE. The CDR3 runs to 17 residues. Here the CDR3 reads CASSGPLAGGPHNEQFF. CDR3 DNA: TGTGCCAGCAGCGGGCCCCTAGCGGGAGGGCCGCACAATGAGCAGTTCTTC.

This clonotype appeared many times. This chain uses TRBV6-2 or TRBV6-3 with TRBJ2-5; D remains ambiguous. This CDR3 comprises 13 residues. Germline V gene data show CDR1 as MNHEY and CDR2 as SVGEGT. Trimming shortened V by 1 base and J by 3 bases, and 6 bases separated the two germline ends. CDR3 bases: TGTGCCAGCAGTTACTATCCTGAAGAGACCCAGTACTTC. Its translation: CASSYYPEETQYF.

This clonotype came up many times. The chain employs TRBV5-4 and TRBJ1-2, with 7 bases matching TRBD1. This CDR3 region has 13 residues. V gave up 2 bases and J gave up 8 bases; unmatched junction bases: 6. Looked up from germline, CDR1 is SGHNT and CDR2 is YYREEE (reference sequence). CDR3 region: CASSFSGGQGYTF. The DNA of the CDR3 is TGTGCCAGCAGCTTTTCAGGGGGACAAGGCTACACCTTC.

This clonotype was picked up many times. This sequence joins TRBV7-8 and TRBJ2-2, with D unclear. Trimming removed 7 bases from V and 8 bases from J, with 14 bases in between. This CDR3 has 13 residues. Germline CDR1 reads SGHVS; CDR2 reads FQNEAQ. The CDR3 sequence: CASTNHDSGELFF. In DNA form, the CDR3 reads TGTGCCAGCACTAATCACGACTCGGGGGAGCTGTTTTTT.